This T cell receptor (beta chain) was sequenced for a study of early T cells in non-severe SARS-CoV-2 infection. Whole-study context: Sequencing targeted bulk RNA from unsorted whole blood, leaving chains unpaired.

With 6 bases removed from V and 1 base from J, the gap between germline ends came to 18 bases. The CDR3 is made up of 16 amino acids. The germline V gene has CDR1 MNHEY and CDR2 SVGAGI. Study-wide points: Database matching using VDJdb favored anti-spike CD8 responses, with private and CD4 specificities left missing.

Separate cDNA molecules each had unique molecular identifiers attached to them. TCRdb re-derived calls from the 5' RACE reads in MiXCR, one entry per CDR3 protein. Among about 97,000 distinct CDR3 sequences, approximately 11% were seen once, and the ten largest hold roughly 4.8%. This clonotype was counted only a few times. Its antigen is unidentified. The sequence was obtained from an adult who was a healthcare worker with PCR-confirmed SARS-CoV-2 infection or an uninfected control (not recorded which). The chain carries TRBV6-5 and TRBJ1-1; no reliable D call. The sample in question was whole blood, obtained at baseline. The CDR3 here is CASSPSEGTRNTEAFF. For the CDR3, the DNA is TGTGCCAGCAGCCCCTCGGAAGGCACACGGAACACTGAAGCTTTCTTT.